The sequence of this TCR beta chain was determined in a study of identical twins. This CDR3 contains 14 residues. Per the germline V gene, CDR1 is LNHNV and CDR2 is YYDKDF (reference sequence). V was cut by 3 bases and J by 3 bases, with 11 bases left in between. TCRdb passed the 5' RACE reads through MiXCR, listing each CDR3 protein once. The sample contains 300,000 to 350,000 distinct CDR3 sequences, 9% to 15% of which appear only once. The sample holds many counts of this clonotype. This same sample was also taken into another study, of yellow fever vaccine responses in identical twins. As that report states: After vaccination, twins' T cell response reportedly seemed partly convergent, partly personalized.

The chain uses TRBV15 and TRBJ1-1; TRBD1 is a possible D gene (6 bases). The TCR sequence derives from a young woman in good health. Sequencing was carried out using CD8+ T cells sorted from blood. CDR3 coding DNA: TGTGCCACCAGCAGCGAGGACAGACACACTGAAGCTTTCTTT. As protein: CATSSEDRHTEAFF. Supplemented by reference TRBV15 and TRBJ1-1, the full variable domain reads DAMVIQNPRYQVTQFGKPVTLSCSQTLNHNVMYWYQQKSSQAPKLLFHYYDKDFNNEADTPDNFQSRRPNTSFCFLDIRSPGLGDTAMYLCATSSEDRHTEAFFGQGTRLTVV.